This note documents a single T cell receptor (beta chain) sequence. Recruitment covered roughly 24 US areas and drew participants whose ages spanned roughly 18 to 100 years. Researchers sorted participants into cohorts using their self-reported clinical history. Per the original data handling: The authors estimated nucleated cell counts from reference gene primer amplification. The table came from immunoSEQ multiplex PCR; TCRdb's copy has only in-frame clones and leaves some out. Clonal size and the V and J genes are those of that table, whereas D and trimming came from the DNA. Among fewer than 300,000 clones listed, approximately 92% were seen once. Per the germline V gene, CDR1 is LNHDA and CDR2 is SQIVND (reference sequence). This CDR3 has 14 residues. After removal of 7 bases from V and 6 bases from J, the junction contained 8 bases not matched to a gene. These data come from a study of blood T cell repertoires in COVID-19. On the study more broadly: The United States, Italy and Spain were the sources of the acute and convalescent COVID-19 samples.

The specimen was PBMCs or T cells enriched from blood (not recorded which). The TCR comes from a woman aged 25 to 39 who had recovered from COVID-19. This chain links TRBV19 with TRBJ2-2; TRBD1 matches 7 bases. The CDR3 protein is CASTNYRGAGELFF. CDR3 bases: TGTGCCAGTACCAACTACAGGGGCGCCGGGGAGCTGTTTTTT.